Listed below are T cell receptor beta chains from one sample, sequenced in a study of CD8 T cells in Susac syndrome. TCRdb processed the immunoSEQ multiplex PCR reads anew with MiXCR; each CDR3 protein has one entry. This sample has 150,000 to 250,000 distinct CDR3 sequences; about 95% occur once, and the top ten carry 0.085% to 0.095%. Sequencing input: CD4+ T cells from PBMCs. The receptors were sampled from a human donor with multiple sclerosis. Each CDR3 is given with its conserved first and last residue. A D gene is named only where the DNA matches it firmly. A clone size is listed for some rows: how often the clone was seen (once, few, many), or a class if it is expanded.

clone_size	cdr3_length	j_call	d_call	v_call	cdr3_nt	cdr3_aa
NA	13	TRBJ2-1	NA	TRBV7-9	TGTGCCAGCAGCTTAGAAGGTTGGAATGAGCAGTTCTTC	CASSLEGWNEQFF
NA	16	TRBJ2-7	NA	TRBV30	TGTGCCTGGAGTGGAGGGAAACAGGGATCTACCTACGAGCAGTACTTC	CAWSGGKQGSTYEQYF
NA	14	TRBJ1-2	TRBD1	TRBV30	TGTGCCTGGACAGGGGGCCTAAGACACTATGGCTACACCTTC	CAWTGGLRHYGYTF
NA	18	TRBJ1-1	TRBD1	TRBV5-1	TGCGCCAGCAGCCTATCCCCCGGGACAGGGGGCGAGGACACTGAAGCTTTCTTT	CASSLSPGTGGEDTEAFF
NA	15	TRBJ1-6	TRBD1	TRBV5-1	TGCGCCAGCAGCTTGGAGGGACAGGGGAGTTCACCCCTCCACTTT	CASSLEGQGSSPLHF
NA	19	TRBJ1-6	NA	TRBV15	TGTGCCACCAGCAGAGATCCCCCTCTCGGGGGTTTGCGCAATTCACCCCTCCACTTT	CATSRDPPLGGLRNSPLHF
NA	14	TRBJ1-1	NA	TRBV7-8	TGTGCCAGCAGCTTTTCCAGAACGAACACTGAAGCTTTCTTT	CASSFSRTNTEAFF
NA	15	TRBJ2-4	TRBD2	TRBV3-1	TGTGCCAGCAGCCCCGGGGAACTAGCGGAAAACATTCAGTACTTC	CASSPGELAENIQYF
NA	14	TRBJ2-1	NA	TRBV7-3	TGTGCCAGCAGCTCTCCCGGGGCCGGGGATGAGCAGTTCTTC	CASSSPGAGDEQFF
NA	17	TRBJ2-3	TRBD1	TRBV19	TGTGCCAGTAGCCCCCTCCGGCAGGGGGTGAGGACAGATACGCAGTATTTT	CASSPLRQGVRTDTQYF
NA	15	TRBJ1-2	NA	TRBV20-1	TGCAGTGCTAGGGAGACCGGGACGGCGAACTATGGCTACACCTTC	CSARETGTANYGYTF
NA	12	TRBJ1-4	NA	TRBV5-4	TGTGCCAGCAGCTTGAATAGGGAAAAACTGTTTTTT	CASSLNREKLFF
once	16	TRBJ2-1	TRBD2	TRBV3-1	TGTGCCAGCAGCCCCCCTCTAGCGGGAGGGCCGGGTGAGCAGTTCTTC	CASSPPLAGGPGEQFF
NA	13	TRBJ1-4	NA	TRBV12-3/TRBV12-4	TGTGCCAGCAGTTTCCAAGAACTTGAAAAACTGTTTTTT	CASSFQELEKLFF
NA	12	TRBJ1-5	NA	TRBV27	TGTGCCAGCAGTTTACGATTCGGGCCCCAGCATTTT	CASSLRFGPQHF
NA	12	TRBJ1-1	NA	TRBV4-1	TGCGCCAGCAGCCAAGTCGGGGTTACAGCTTTCTTT	CASSQVGVTAFF
NA	18	TRBJ2-7	TRBD1	TRBV27	TGTGCCACACCGTTTTTTGATATCCAGGGGGTAATTTCCTACGAGCAGTACTTC	CATPFFDIQGVISYEQYF
NA	16	TRBJ2-1	NA	TRBV5-1	TGCGCCAGCAGCTTGTGGGGAGAGGTTCCCTACAATGAGCAGTTCTTC	CASSLWGEVPYNEQFF
NA	15	TRBJ2-3	NA	TRBV20-1	TGCAGTGCCAACTTAGTGGATGTGTTCACAGATACGCAGTATTTT	CSANLVDVFTDTQYF
NA	17	TRBJ2-5	TRBD2	TRBV9	TGTGCCAGCAGCGTAGCTACCGGGACTAGCGGACAAGAGACCCAGTACTTC	CASSVATGTSGQETQYF
NA	14	TRBJ1-6	TRBD1	TRBV27	TGTGCCAGCAGACGAGGGCAGGGGGATTCACCCCTCCACTTT	CASRRGQGDSPLHF
NA	17	TRBJ2-2	TRBD2	TRBV3-1	TGTGCCAGCAGCCAATTTAGCGGGGGGCCACTCACCGGGGAGCTGTTTTTT	CASSQFSGGPLTGELFF
NA	14	TRBJ2-3	NA	TRBV30	TGTGCCTGGATTGCGGGACAGCCTTCAGATACGCAGTATTTT	CAWIAGQPSDTQYF
few	13	TRBJ2-7	NA	TRBV19	TGTGCCAGTAGTATACAGGGGAACTACGAGCAGTACTTC	CASSIQGNYEQYF
NA	14	TRBJ2-7	TRBD2	TRBV12-3/TRBV12-4	TGTGCCAGCAGTGTTGGACTAGCGAACTACGAGCAGTACTTC	CASSVGLANYEQYF
NA	16	TRBJ2-3	NA	TRBV7-3	TGTGCCAGCAGCAGACATGGCTTAACCTACACAGATACGCAGTATTTT	CASSRHGLTYTDTQYF
NA	16	TRBJ2-1	TRBD2	TRBV24-1	TGTGCCACCAGTGATTGGGGAAGCGGGAGTTCGAATGAGCAGTTCTTC	CATSDWGSGSSNEQFF
NA	15	TRBJ2-1	TRBD2	TRBV6-6	TGTGCCAGCAGTTACTTAGGACTAGCGGGATGGGAGCAGTTCTTC	CASSYLGLAGWEQFF
NA	13	TRBJ2-7	NA	TRBV30	TGTGCCTGGGCTCGGGGACTCTCCTACGAGCAGTACTTC	CAWARGLSYEQYF
once	15	TRBJ2-7	TRBD2	TRBV4-2	TGTGCCAGCAGCGCCCGACTAGCGGGAGATGGCGAGCAGTACTTC	CASSARLAGDGEQYF
once	14	TRBJ1-2	NA	TRBV3-1	TGTGCCAGCAGCCACCAGGGCGACGCGGGGGGCTACACCTTC	CASSHQGDAGGYTF
NA	15	TRBJ2-3	TRBD2	TRBV20-1	TGCAGTGCTAGTCTAGCGGGAGTGGGCACAGATACGCAGTATTTT	CSASLAGVGTDTQYF
NA	11	TRBJ2-5	NA	TRBV20-1	TGCAGTGCGAAGATGCAAGAGACCCAGTACTTC	CSAKMQETQYF
NA	14	TRBJ2-3	TRBD2	TRBV20-1	TGCAGTGCTCTGGGTGCTAGCGGGGCTTATACGCAGTATTTT	CSALGASGAYTQYF
NA	14	TRBJ1-1	NA	TRBV3-1	TGTGCCAGCAGCCAAGAGCCGCCGGCCACTGAAGCTTTCTTT	CASSQEPPATEAFF
NA	15	TRBJ2-3	NA	TRBV20-1	TGCAGTGCTAGGGACCTGGGGGGGCCGACAGATACGCAGTATTTT	CSARDLGGPTDTQYF
NA	15	TRBJ2-7	TRBD1	TRBV29-1	TGCAGCGTAGATCGACAGGGGGCGGGGAACTACGAGCAGTACTTC	CSVDRQGAGNYEQYF
NA	15	TRBJ2-3	TRBD2	TRBV29-1	TGCAGCGTTGGGCGGGGGGAACTTTCGAGAGGTACGCAGTATTTT	CSVGRGELSRGTQYF
NA	15	TRBJ1-2	NA	TRBV4-1	TGCGCCAGCAGCCAAGATCCGGGGACTAACTATGGCTACACCTTC	CASSQDPGTNYGYTF
NA	12	TRBJ2-2	NA	TRBV12-3/TRBV12-4	TGTGCCAGCATGAGGGACACCGGGGAGCTGTTTTTT	CASMRDTGELFF
NA	12	TRBJ2-4	NA	TRBV29-1	TGCAGCGTTGAAAGGGTGGAAGACATTCAGTACTTC	CSVERVEDIQYF
NA	16	TRBJ1-2	NA	TRBV7-2	TGTGCCAGCAGCCGTGAACCCAGCCCAGGAAGCTATGGCTACACCTTC	CASSREPSPGSYGYTF
NA	14	TRBJ1-2	NA	TRBV2	TGTGCCAGCAGTGATATCAGCCCTAACTATGGCTACACCTTC	CASSDISPNYGYTF
once	12	TRBJ1-2	NA	TRBV20-1	TGCAGTGCTAGGCGGGACTTCTATGGCTACACCTTC	CSARRDFYGYTF
NA	12	TRBJ2-3	NA	TRBV20-1	TGCAGTGCTAGACTTCAGGGGACTACGCAGTATTTT	CSARLQGTTQYF
few	11	TRBJ2-7	NA	TRBV3-1	TGTGCCTCCTCTGGAGCGGGTGAGCAGTACTTC	CASSGAGEQYF
NA	11	TRBJ2-1	NA	TRBV5-1	TGCGCCAGCAGCTCCGCGGATGAGCAGTTCTTC	CASSSADEQFF
few	14	TRBJ2-1	TRBD1	TRBV3-1	TGTGCCAGCAGCCCCCGGACAGGGGTCAATGAGCAGTTCTTC	CASSPRTGVNEQFF
NA	12	TRBJ2-7	NA	TRBV28	TGTGCCAGCAGCTCCTCCGGGGGCGAGCAGTACTTC	CASSSSGGEQYF
NA	14	TRBJ1-2	NA	TRBV6-5	TGTGCCAGCAGTCACCAAAGACTAGAGGGGGGCTACACCTTC	CASSHQRLEGGYTF
NA	15	TRBJ1-2	NA	TRBV13	TGTGCCAGCAGCATCCCGACAGAAGCTAACTATGGCTACACCTTC	CASSIPTEANYGYTF
NA	16	TRBJ1-5	NA	TRBV3-1	TGTGCCAGCAGCCAAACGCAACCGGATCCCAATCAGCCCCAGCATTTT	CASSQTQPDPNQPQHF
NA	13	TRBJ1-2	NA	TRBV12-3/TRBV12-4	TGTGCCAGCATCAAGTTTGGGGGAAATGGCTACACCTTC	CASIKFGGNGYTF
NA	17	TRBJ2-7	TRBD2	TRBV27	TGTGCCAGCACATCATATGCCCCTAGCGGGAGGACGTACGAGCAGTACTTC	CASTSYAPSGRTYEQYF
once	17	TRBJ2-1	TRBD2	TRBV27	TGTGCCAGCACCCAGAGACCTTTTAGCGGGAGATTCGATGAGCAGTTCTTC	CASTQRPFSGRFDEQFF
NA	14	TRBJ2-3	TRBD2	TRBV5-1	TGCGCCAGCAGCCTAGGGAGGGCGATGGATACGCAGTATTTT	CASSLGRAMDTQYF
NA	14	TRBJ2-7	TRBD1	TRBV29-1	TGCAGCGTTGCCGTTCCACAGGGGGCGCGGGAGCAGTACTTC	CSVAVPQGAREQYF
NA	13	TRBJ2-3	NA	TRBV15	TGTGCCACCAGCAGGGACCTAGCGGATACGCAGTATTTT	CATSRDLADTQYF
NA	14	TRBJ2-3	NA	TRBV7-9	TGTGCCAGCAGCTCAGAGTTTCTCGGAGATACGCAGTATTTT	CASSSEFLGDTQYF